The TCR beta chain described here comes from a study of regulatory T cells in long-lasting Graves disease. Study-level results: Segments TRBV28, TRBJ1-2 and TRBJ2-5 showed preferential usage in persistent disease.

The time point here: newly diagnosed GD, antithyroid drugs for less than 3 months. PBMCs were the source of the RNA used for TCR sequencing. Arm-PCR of CDR3 regions and iRepertoire HTBI primers were the basis on which TCR beta libraries were built. TCRdb reprocessed the multiplex PCR reads with MiXCR, giving one entry per CDR3 protein. The data hold 600,000 to 650,000 distinct CDR3 sequences, with roughly 15% observed a single time. This clonotype has a count of ten or more. Antigen specificity is unknown. V was clipped by 4 bases and J by 6 bases, with 15 bases between them. This CDR3 is 14 amino acids long. Germline CDR1 reads SNHLY; CDR2 reads FYNNEI. The same data also went into a second study, on T cells in Graves' hyperthyroidism and ophthalmopathy. That study reports: During a first-round RT-PCR of the TCR CDR3, the HTBI primer set was used.

The V call is TRBV2, the J call TRBJ1-1; D perhaps matches TRBD1 (5 bases). This clonotype was obtained from a woman in her twenties or thirties with Graves disease. Sequencing used peripheral blood mononuclear cells (PBMCs), obtained at new diagnosis, from a patient treated with antithyroid drugs. CDR3 amino acids: CASSAPGRNSEAFF. CDR3 nucleotides: TGTGCCAGCAGTGCCCCGGGACGGAATTCTGAAGCTTTCTTT. The variable domain in full, with the rest retrieved from reference TRBV2 and TRBJ1-1, is EPEVTQTPSHQVTQMGQEVILRCVPISNHLYFYWYRQILGQKVEFLVSFYNNEISEKSEIFDDQFSVERPDGSNFTLKIRSTKLEDSAMYFCASSAPGRNSEAFFGQGTRLTVV.